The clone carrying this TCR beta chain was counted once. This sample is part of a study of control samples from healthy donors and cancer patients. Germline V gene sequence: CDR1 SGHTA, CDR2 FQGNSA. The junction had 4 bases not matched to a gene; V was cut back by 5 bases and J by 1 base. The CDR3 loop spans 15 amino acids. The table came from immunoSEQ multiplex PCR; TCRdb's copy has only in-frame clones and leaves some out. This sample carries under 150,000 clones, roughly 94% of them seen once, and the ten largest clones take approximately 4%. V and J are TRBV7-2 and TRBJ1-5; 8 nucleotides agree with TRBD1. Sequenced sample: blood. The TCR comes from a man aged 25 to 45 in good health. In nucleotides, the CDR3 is TGTGCCAGCAGCATATGGACAGGGAGCAATCAGCCCCAGCATTTT. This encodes CASSIWTGSNQPQHF.